A single sample is the source of the 28 T cell receptor beta chains below, sequenced in a study of OX40 agonist ivuxolimab in advanced cancers. Using immunoSEQ multiplex PCR, the repertoire was profiled, and TCRdb retains in-frame clones only, with some absent. The table shows tens of thousands of clones, with roughly 79% occurring only once. The input for sequencing was CD4+ or CD8+ T cells sorted from blood, taken in a trial of the OX40 agonist ivuxolimab. Source of these receptors: an adult with an advanced solid tumor such as melanoma, head and neck, liver or kidney cancer.

The chain is built from TRBV6-5 and TRBJ1-6, with 8 positions matching TRBD1. CDR3 length: 15 amino acids. V lost 5 bases and J lost 6; bases outside the gene matches: 6. Germline V CDR1 and CDR2: MNHEY, SVGAGI. CDR3 bases: TGTGCCAGCAGTCTCGGACAGGGCTCTAATTCACCCCTCCACTTT. It yields the protein CASSLGQGSNSPLHF.

The J gene is TRBJ1-2, the V gene TRBV5-1; D uncertain. Germline loops: CDR1 SGHRS, CDR2 YFSETQ. V lost 4 bases, J lost 6 bases, and 22 bases lay in between. The CDR3 has 16 amino acids. DNA for the CDR3: TGCGCCAGCAGCCCTACTACCCCCGGGTCGGGGAATGGCTACACCTTC. Its translation: CASSPTTPGSGNGYTF. The whole variable domain, filled in from reference TRBV5-1 and TRBJ1-2, reads KAGVTQTPRYLIKTRGQQVTLSCSPISGHRSVSWYQQTPGQGLQFLFEYFSETQRNKGNFPGRFSGRQFSNSRSEMNVSTLELGDSALYLCASSPTTPGSGNGYTFGSGTRLTVV.

V gene TRBV9 combines with J gene TRBJ2-7; perhaps TRBD1 as D (6 bases). This CDR3 has 15 residues. In germline, CDR1 is SGDLS, CDR2 YYNGEE. Trimming shortened V by 0 bases and J by 3 bases, and 13 bases separated the two germline ends. CDR3 in amino acids: CASSVGGGDNYEQYF. DNA for the CDR3: TGTGCCAGCAGCGTAGGAGGGGGAGATAACTACGAGCAGTACTTC.

The V call is TRBV27, the J call TRBJ2-7; TRBD2 aligns across 11 bases. This CDR3 region has 16 residues. Per germline, CDR1 MNHEY and CDR2 SMNVEV (reference sequence). The V and J ends lost 6 bases and 2 bases, in that order; junction bases with no gene match: 9. In nucleotides, the CDR3 is TGTGCCAGCAGGCGGACCGGGACTAGCGGAACCTACGAGCAGTACTTC. Encoded protein: CASRRTGTSGTYEQYF.

This clone occurred a few times. The V gene is TRBV25-1, the J gene TRBJ1-1, with a tentative D call TRBD1 (5 bases). V lost 1 base and J 6 bases, leaving 12 bases between the germline ends. This CDR3 comprises 14 residues. Germline-derived CDR1 and CDR2 are MGHDK and SYGVNS. The CDR3 reads CASSEFERGAEAFF. The DNA of the CDR3 is TGTGCCAGCAGTGAATTCGAAAGGGGCGCTGAAGCTTTCTTT.

The rearrangement joins TRBV12-5 to TRBJ2-3, with no clear D. The V and J ends lost 4 bases and 6 bases respectively, with 8 bases between them. This CDR3 region has 12 residues. From germline, CDR1 is LGHNT and CDR2 FRNRAP. In DNA, the CDR3 is TGTGCTAGTGGTTCCCAGGCGGATACGCAGTATTTT. Translation gives CASGSQADTQYF.

The chain employs TRBV6-1 and TRBJ2-6; D not resolved. Germline V lookup: CDR1 MNHNS, CDR2 SASEGT. V dropped 4 bases and J dropped 2 bases, with 9 bases sitting between them. The CDR3 runs to 15 residues. The CDR3 sequence is CASSVGIAGANVLTF. The CDR3 nucleotides are TGTGCCAGCAGTGTAGGGATAGCTGGGGCCAACGTCCTGACTTTC.

The chain is built from TRBV30 and TRBJ2-1, with D maybe TRBD2 (5 bases). V dropped 0 bases and J dropped 10 bases, with 16 bases sitting between them. The V gene's germline CDR1 is GTSNPN and CDR2 SVGIG (reference sequence). The CDR3 extends over 14 amino acids. The CDR3 DNA reads TGTGCCTGGAGTGTACGGTCCGGTCCGGGGGAGCAGTTCTTC. The encoded protein is CAWSVRSGPGEQFF.

The rearrangement joins TRBV7-2 to TRBJ1-5; no clear D gene. Trimming stripped 3 bases from V and 2 bases from J, with 5 bases between. Germline V CDR1 and CDR2: SGHTA, FQGNSA. The CDR3 totals 13 residues. The CDR3 nucleotides are TGTGCCAGCAGCTTCGGAGGCAATCAGCCCCAGCATTTT. It encodes CASSFGGNQPQHF.

This rearrangement joins TRBV28 to TRBJ2-1; D is undetermined. Germline-derived CDR1 and CDR2 are MDHEN and SYDVKM. Between the trimmed V and J ends, which lost 7 bases and 7 bases, there was a span of 8 bases. The CDR3 length is 11 residues. CDR3 amino acids: CASNLYNEQFF. CDR3 bases: TGTGCCAGCAATCTTTATAATGAGCAGTTCTTC.

The chain has TRBV28 and TRBJ1-4, with a weak D call TRBD1 (5 bases). This CDR3 contains 15 residues. The germline gives CDR1 MDHEN, CDR2 SYDVKM. V was trimmed by 5 bases and J by 8 bases, leaving 18 bases between them. CDR3 in DNA: TGTGCCAGCAGTCCCCGCGGGGGGTGGCAGGAAAAACTGTTTTTT. It specifies CASSPRGGWQEKLFF.

The rearrangement links TRBV6-1 to TRBJ2-5; D is possibly TRBD1 (5 bases). Germline CDR1 is MNHNS and CDR2 is SASEGT. There are 13 residues in the CDR3. Trimming cost V 5 bases and J 5 bases, with 12 bases left between them. The CDR3 region has the DNA TGTGCCAGCAGTACAGGTCCCCTGGAGACCCAGTACTTC. This codes for CASSTGPLETQYF.

The chain employs TRBV5-1 and TRBJ2-7; 8 bases fit TRBD1. Germline lookup yields CDR1 SGHRS and CDR2 YFSETQ. The ends lost 2 bases at V and 5 bases at J; junction bases unmatched: 18. The CDR3 sequence is 18 residues long. CDR3 loop: CASSFNLQGARESDEQYF. The DNA for the CDR3 is TGCGCCAGCAGCTTTAACCTCCAGGGGGCAAGAGAATCTGACGAGCAGTACTTC.

The sample holds a few counts of this clone. Other nucleotide sequences from this sample produce the same CDR3. The chain uses TRBV30 and TRBJ1-1, with D unclear. The V gene's germline CDR1 is GTSNPN and CDR2 SVGIG (reference sequence). CDR3 size: 11 residues. V was cut by 5 bases and J by 2 bases, with 6 bases left in between. CDR3 sequence reads: CAWRANTEAFF. The CDR3 nucleotides are TGTGCCTGGCGCGCCAACACTGAAGCTTTCTTT.

V is TRBV15 and J is TRBJ2-2, with 12 bases lining up with TRBD2. The V gene's germline CDR1 is LNHNV and CDR2 YYDKDF (reference sequence). This CDR3 region has 16 residues. Trimming at V came to 0 bases and at J to 6 bases, leaving 2 bases not matched to a gene. CDR3 amino acids: CATSRDLAGGPGELFF. Written as DNA, the CDR3 is TGTGCCACCAGCAGAGATCTAGCGGGGGGGCCCGGGGAGCTGTTTTTT.

CDR3 amino acids: CASSPGQGRKSAGNTIYF. The CDR3 nucleotides read TGCGCCAGCAGCCCGGGACAGGGGAGAAAATCAGCTGGAAACACCATATATTTT. The gene calls are TRBV10-1 and TRBJ1-3; 10 nucleotides match TRBD1. Per the germline V gene, CDR1 is WNHNN and CDR2 is SYGVQD (reference sequence). The V segment lost 6 bases and the J segment 2 bases; nucleotides outside the gene matches: 13. The CDR3 spans 18 residues.

This clone was recorded only once. The chain carries TRBV19 and TRBJ2-2; 10 nucleotides align to TRBD1. Trimming cost V 6 bases and J 4 bases; bases outside gene matches: 5. The germline CDR1 and CDR2 sequences are LNHDA and SQIVND (reference sequence). The CDR3 extends over 15 amino acids. CDR3 region: CASRTGTGATGELFF. The CDR3 DNA follows: TGTGCCAGTAGGACCGGGACAGGGGCCACCGGGGAGCTGTTTTTT.

V usage is TRBV6-5 and J usage is TRBJ2-1, with 11 nucleotides matching TRBD2. Germline loops: CDR1 MNHEY, CDR2 SVGAGI. The V segment lost 8 bases and the J segment 7 bases; nucleotides outside the gene matches: 10. The CDR3 contains 15 residues. The CDR3 is CASANTGLAVNEQFF. The CDR3 nucleotides are TGTGCCAGCGCAAACACGGGACTAGCGGTAAATGAGCAGTTCTTC.

J is TRBJ2-2 and V is TRBV15; D unclear. The V gene's germline CDR1 is LNHNV and CDR2 YYDKDF (reference sequence). The V gene lost 0 bases and the J gene lost 6 bases, with 11 bases spanning the gap. CDR3 length: 15 residues. This CDR3 is CATSRDRAGSGELFF. In DNA form, the CDR3 reads TGTGCCACCAGCAGAGATCGGGCAGGCTCCGGGGAGCTGTTTTTT. Full variable domain (outside the CDR3, taken from reference TRBV15 and TRBJ2-2): DAMVIQNPRYQVTQFGKPVTLSCSQTLNHNVMYWYQQKSSQAPKLLFHYYDKDFNNEADTPDNFQSRRPNTSFCFLDIRSPGLGDTAMYLCATSRDRAGSGELFFGEGSRLTVL.

The chain combines TRBV6-5 with TRBJ1-6; D unclear. Trimming shortened V by 0 bases and J by 8 bases, and 14 bases separated the two germline ends. Germline CDR1 reads MNHEY; CDR2 reads SVGAGI. The CDR3 consists of 16 residues. The CDR3 region is CASSYSATLRDSPLHF. DNA for the CDR3: TGTGCCAGCAGTTACTCTGCTACTTTGCGGGATTCACCCCTCCACTTT.

The chain carries TRBV18 and TRBJ2-2; 8 nucleotides match TRBD2. V was clipped by 2 bases and J by 6 bases; unmatched bases: 5. The CDR3 is 15 amino acids. The germline V gene has CDR1 KGHSH and CDR2 LQKENI. The CDR3 DNA reads TGTGCCAGCTCACCAACGGGGGGGATCCCCGGGGAGCTGTTTTTT. Its translation: CASSPTGGIPGELFF.

The rearrangement links TRBV18 to TRBJ2-6, with D perhaps assigned TRBD1 or TRBD2 (5 bases each). Germline-derived CDR1 and CDR2 are KGHSH and LQKENI. The CDR3 loop spans 16 amino acids. The germline V and J ends were trimmed by 6 bases and 0 bases, with 12 bases remaining between them. The CDR3 nucleotides read TGTGCCAGCTCCCGGGACCGCAACTCTGGGGCCAACGTCCTGACTTTC. It codes for CASSRDRNSGANVLTF.

The chain couples TRBV5-4 to TRBJ2-7; 7 bases fit TRBD1. Germline CDR1 SGHNT, CDR2 YYREEE (reference sequence). This CDR3 is 16 amino acids long. With V trimmed by 1 base and J by 0 bases, 7 bases remained unmatched. The chain's CDR3 is CASSLRAGGRSYEQYF. The CDR3 DNA reads TGTGCCAGCAGCTTGCGAGCAGGGGGTCGCTCCTACGAGCAGTACTTC. The whole variable domain, filled in from reference TRBV5-4 and TRBJ2-7, reads ETGVTQSPTHLIKTRGQQVTLRCSSQSGHNTVSWYQQALGQGPQFIFQYYREEENGRGNFPPRFSGLQFPNYSSELNVNALELDDSALYLCASSLRAGGRSYEQYFGPGTRLTVT.

The chain carries TRBV6-1 and TRBJ1-1; D is perhaps TRBD1 (6 bases). The CDR3 runs to 14 residues. CDR1 is MNHNS and CDR2 is SASEGT in the germline V gene. Trimming left V 8 bases short and J 1 base short, with 14 bases between. Here the CDR3 reads CASVEGVANTEAFF. CDR3 coding DNA: TGTGCCAGCGTAGAGGGGGTGGCGAACACTGAAGCTTTCTTT.

The J gene is TRBJ2-7, the V gene TRBV10-2; 15 bases line up with TRBD2. Germline CDR1 reads WSHSY; CDR2 reads SAAADI. With V trimmed by 6 bases and J by 6 bases, 3 bases remained unmatched. The CDR3 spans 14 residues. Here the CDR3 DNA reads TGCGCCAGCAGCCCGGGACTAGCGGGAGGCGAGCAGTACTTC. Translated, it gives CASSPGLAGGEQYF.

J is TRBJ2-7 and V is TRBV18; TRBD2 aligns across 10 bases. The CDR3 is made up of 17 amino acids. V trimming: 1 base; J trimming: 2 bases; junction bases outside the gene matches: 8. Germline V gives CDR1 KGHSH, CDR2 LQKENI. The CDR3 nucleotides are TGTGCCAGCTCACCACGGCCCGGACTAGCGGAGCCCTACGAGCAGTACTTC. As protein: CASSPRPGLAEPYEQYF.

J is TRBJ1-1 and V is TRBV27; possibly TRBD1 for D (6 bases). This CDR3 is built from 15 residues. V was cut by 0 bases and J by 6 bases, with 14 bases left in between. Germline V lookup: CDR1 MNHEY, CDR2 SMNVEV (reference sequence). The CDR3 is CASSLSGQLVSEAFF. CDR3 bases: TGTGCCAGCAGTTTATCCGGACAGCTGGTGTCTGAAGCTTTCTTT.

The sample holds one count of this clone. The gene calls are TRBV6-1 and TRBJ2-7; 12 nucleotides agree with TRBD1. The junction had 11 bases not matched to a gene; V was cut back by 7 bases and J by 7 bases. CDR3 length: 15 residues. Germline V lookup: CDR1 MNHNS, CDR2 SASEGT. The DNA for the CDR3 is TGTGCCAGCACCCGAGAGGGACAGGGGGCTCGTGAGCAGTACTTC. Its protein is CASTREGQGAREQYF.